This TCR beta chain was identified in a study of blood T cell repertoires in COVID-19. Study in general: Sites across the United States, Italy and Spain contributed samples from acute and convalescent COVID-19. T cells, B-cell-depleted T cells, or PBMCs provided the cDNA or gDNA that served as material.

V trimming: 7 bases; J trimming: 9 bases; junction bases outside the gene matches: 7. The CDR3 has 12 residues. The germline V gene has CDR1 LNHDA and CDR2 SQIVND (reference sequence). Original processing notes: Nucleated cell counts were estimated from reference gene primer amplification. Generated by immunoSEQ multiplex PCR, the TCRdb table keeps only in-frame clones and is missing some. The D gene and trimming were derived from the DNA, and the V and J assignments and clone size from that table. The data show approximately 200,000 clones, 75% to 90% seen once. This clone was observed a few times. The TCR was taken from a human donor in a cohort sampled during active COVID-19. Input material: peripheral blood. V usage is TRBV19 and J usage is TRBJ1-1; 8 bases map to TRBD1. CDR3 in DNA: TGTGCCAGTATGGACAGGGTCTTTAAAGCTTTCTTT. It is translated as CASMDRVFKAFF.